This is a list of T cell receptor beta chains from one sample in a study of shared clonotypes between healthy human individuals. The repertoire was sequenced with immunoSEQ multiplex PCR; TCRdb's copy has only in-frame clones and lacks some. Here the sample spans over 700,000 clones, around 70% being singletons. The sequenced material came from memory CD4+ T cells sorted from blood. These TCRs come from a woman in her twenties or thirties in good health. CDR3s include the opening cysteine and the closing phenylalanine or tryptophan. Each record gives: D gene, J gene, clone size, V gene, CDR3 DNA, CDR3 protein. The D gene is left open where the match is weak. Rows may omit the clone size; those that give it use once, few, many or a size class.

>TRBD2|TRBJ2-1|many|TRBV2
TGTGCCAGCAGTGACGGACTAGCGGCGAGGGATGAGCAGTTCTTC
CASSDGLAARDEQFF
>-|TRBJ1-2|-|TRBV6-4
TGTGCCAGCAGTTTTAAGAAGCTAATCTATGGCTACACCTTC
CASSFKKLIYGYTF
>TRBD2|TRBJ2-3|many|TRBV7-9
TGTGCCAGCAGTCCGCGGGGGGCGGAAACAGATACGCAGTATTTT
CASSPRGAETDTQYF
>-|TRBJ1-1|-|TRBV6-6
TGTGCCAGCAGTGGACAGATGAACACTGAAGCTTTCTTT
CASSGQMNTEAFF
>-|TRBJ2-2|-|TRBV5-4
TGTGCCAGCAGCCCGGGACTTACGCTGAACACCGGGGAGCTGTTTTTT
CASSPGLTLNTGELFF
>TRBD2|TRBJ2-3|once|TRBV7-8
TGTGCCAGCAGCCTGACTAGCGGGAGTTCGACAGATACGCAGTATTTT
CASSLTSGSSTDTQYF
>-|TRBJ2-7|-|TRBV5-1
TGCGCCAGCAGCTTGTCGGAGGGGTTAGTCTACGAGCAGTACTTC
CASSLSEGLVYEQYF
>-|TRBJ2-5|-|TRBV7-9
TGTGCCAGCAGCTTTAATGACGGACCCGTGCAGACCCAGTACTTC
CASSFNDGPVQTQYF
>-|TRBJ2-1|few|TRBV7-2
TGTGCCAGCAGCTTTACCGGGGCCTCCTCCTACAATGAGCAGTTCTTC
CASSFTGASSYNEQFF
>-|TRBJ1-5|-|TRBV11-2
TGTGCCAGCAGCTTAGATGGGAATCAGCCCCAGCATTTT
CASSLDGNQPQHF
>TRBD1|TRBJ1-2|-|TRBV15
TGTGCCACCAGCACTCCGGGACAGGGCGCTAACTATGGCTACACCTTC
CATSTPGQGANYGYTF
>-|TRBJ1-1|-|TRBV5-4
TGTGCCAGCAGCCCAAGGACGGCTGTGAACACTGAAGCTTTCTTT
CASSPRTAVNTEAFF
>-|TRBJ2-1|few|TRBV2
TGTGCCGCCGGGGTCGCCCAGGGAGGAGGTGAGCAGTTCTTC
CAAGVAQGGGEQFF
>-|TRBJ1-5|once|TRBV5-1
TGCGCCAGCAGCTTGGAGGGGGACAGCAATCAGCCCCAGCATTTT
CASSLEGDSNQPQHF
>-|TRBJ1-5|-|TRBV19
TGTGCCAGTAGTTTCGGGGCCAGGGGTCAGCCCCAGCATTTT
CASSFGARGQPQHF
>TRBD1|TRBJ2-3|once|TRBV10-3
TGTGCCATCAGTGAGTCACTAGGACAGGGGCAGGGGACAGATACGCAGTATTTT
CAISESLGQGQGTDTQYF
>-|TRBJ1-1|few|TRBV7-2
TGTGCCAGCAGCCCCGCAGTGGGCCGATCTGTGATAAAAGCTTTCTTT
CASSPAVGRSVIKAFF
>TRBD1|TRBJ2-7|-|TRBV28
TGTGCCAGCAGGAGTTTGGGACAGGGCACCTACGAGCAGTACTTC
CASRSLGQGTYEQYF
>TRBD2|TRBJ2-5|once|TRBV29-1
TGCAGCGCCAAAGCGGGATCAGAGACCCAGTACTTC
CSAKAGSETQYF
>TRBD2|TRBJ2-3|-|TRBV5-6
TGTGCCAGCAGCTTAGGACTAGCGGGAGTCGGGGATACGCAGTATTTT
CASSLGLAGVGDTQYF
>-|TRBJ2-5|-|TRBV7-9
TGTGCCAGCAGCCGCGCCCTCGGACAAGAGACCCAGTACTTC
CASSRALGQETQYF
>-|TRBJ1-5|few|TRBV5-1
TGCGCCAGCAGCTTGGACAGCAATCAGCCCCAGCATTTT
CASSLDSNQPQHF
>TRBD2|TRBJ2-1|-|TRBV25-1
TGTGCCAGTTCTGGAGGGGCGGGAGACAATGAGCAGTTCTTC
CASSGGAGDNEQFF
>TRBD1|TRBJ1-4|-|TRBV29-1
TGCAGCGCCAACAGGGGGCTAAGGGAAAAACTGTTTTTT
CSANRGLREKLFF
>-|TRBJ2-1|few|TRBV20-1
TGCAGTGTAGCATCCTACAATGAGCAGTTCTTC
CSVASYNEQFF
>-|TRBJ1-5|once|TRBV10-2
TGCGCCAGCAAGGACAGTCTCAATCAGCCCCAGCATTTT
CASKDSLNQPQHF
>TRBD2|TRBJ2-2|-|TRBV19
TGTGCCAGTAGTATCCCTAGCGGGAAGAGCGGGGAGCTGTTTTTT
CASSIPSGKSGELFF
>TRBD1|TRBJ2-5|once|TRBV5-4
TGTGCCAGCAGCTTCCAGGGGGCAAGGGAGACCCAGTACTTC
CASSFQGARETQYF
>-|TRBJ1-1|-|TRBV30
TGTGCCTGGAGTGGACGCCCCTTATGGGGAGAAGCTTTCTTT
CAWSGRPLWGEAFF
>-|TRBJ2-3|-|TRBV5-1
TGCGCCAGCAGCTTGGGAGTCGGGATCGATACGCAGTATTTT
CASSLGVGIDTQYF
>-|TRBJ2-3|-|TRBV9
TGTGCCAGCAGCGTACTTCGGGAGAAAGATACGCAGTATTTT
CASSVLREKDTQYF
>TRBD1|TRBJ2-7|-|TRBV29-1
TGCAGCGCCGGCGATCAGGGGGCGCGGGAGCAGTACTTC
CSAGDQGAREQYF
>TRBD2|TRBJ2-2|-|TRBV4-1
TGCGCCAGCAGCCCTCCGGGACTAGCGGGAGGGAGGACCGGGGAGCTGTTTTTT
CASSPPGLAGGRTGELFF
>TRBD2|TRBJ2-7|-|TRBV11-2
TGTGCCAGCAGCTTAGTTTTCCCTAGCGGAAAGTACGAGCAGTACTTC
CASSLVFPSGKYEQYF
>-|TRBJ1-2|many|TRBV29-1
TGCAGCGTTGTGGACGGATATGGCTACACCTTC
CSVVDGYGYTF
>-|TRBJ1-2|few|TRBV28
TGTGCCAGCAATGCAGGGGCGCCTAACTATGGCTACACCTTC
CASNAGAPNYGYTF
>-|TRBJ2-5|-|TRBV9
TGTGCCAGCAGCGTTAACTCCCGACCGGAGACCCAGTACTTC
CASSVNSRPETQYF
>-|TRBJ1-2|-|TRBV9
TGTGCCAGCAGCGCTCCCAGGGAGGGGAGGCGAGGCTACACCTTC
CASSAPREGRRGYTF
>-|TRBJ1-5|-|TRBV18
TGTGCCAGCTCACCCGGGGGGGGACATCAGCCCCAGCATTTT
CASSPGGGHQPQHF
>-|TRBJ2-3|-|TRBV30
TGTGCCTGGAAAGGGGGAGGTAGAGATACGCAGTATTTT
CAWKGGGRDTQYF
>-|TRBJ2-2|-|TRBV7-8
TGTGCCAGCAGCTTATCCGGAGGGGGCACCGGGGAGCTGTTTTTT
CASSLSGGGTGELFF
>TRBD1|TRBJ2-3|-|TRBV30
TGTGCCTGGGAAACGGGACAGGGGGCCTCAGATACGCAGTATTTT
CAWETGQGASDTQYF
>TRBD2|TRBJ2-1|-|TRBV4-2
TGTGCCAGCAGCCAGGCTAGCGGGAGCTCCTACAATGAGCAGTTCTTC
CASSQASGSSYNEQFF
>-|TRBJ2-3|-|TRBV5-1
TGCGCCAGCAGCTTGGGTGGGCCTAGCACAGATACGCAGTATTTT
CASSLGGPSTDTQYF
>-|TRBJ1-3|-|TRBV5-1
TGCGCCAGCAGCCCGTCGACGGCTGGAAACACCATATATTTT
CASSPSTAGNTIYF